This T cell receptor beta chain originates from a study of Ad26.COV2.S vaccination and SARS-CoV-2 variants. Treatment described: some 19 received Ad26.COV2.S at low or high dose, single or two shots; several received placebo; per-sample allocation not given. Following the first vaccine or placebo injection, samples were taken on day 63. Data came from immunoSEQ multiplex PCR; TCRdb stores just in-frame clones and leaves some out. The table lists around 450,000 clones, about 88% of them singletons. This TCR derives from a person aged 18-65 years who received the Ad26.COV2.S COVID-19 vaccine or a placebo. Sample: peripheral blood, taken in a trial of Ad26.COV2.S vaccine versus placebo.

This chain's CDR3 is CASSPTLTSGQFF. In DNA form, the CDR3 reads TGTGCCAGCAGCCCAACCCTGACCTCGGGGCAGTTCTTC. This chain connects TRBV7-3 to TRBJ2-1; D is uncertain. V was pared by 5 bases and J by 12 bases, with 17 bases between. Germline CDR1 reads SGHTA; CDR2 reads FQGTGA. CDR3 length equals 13 residues.